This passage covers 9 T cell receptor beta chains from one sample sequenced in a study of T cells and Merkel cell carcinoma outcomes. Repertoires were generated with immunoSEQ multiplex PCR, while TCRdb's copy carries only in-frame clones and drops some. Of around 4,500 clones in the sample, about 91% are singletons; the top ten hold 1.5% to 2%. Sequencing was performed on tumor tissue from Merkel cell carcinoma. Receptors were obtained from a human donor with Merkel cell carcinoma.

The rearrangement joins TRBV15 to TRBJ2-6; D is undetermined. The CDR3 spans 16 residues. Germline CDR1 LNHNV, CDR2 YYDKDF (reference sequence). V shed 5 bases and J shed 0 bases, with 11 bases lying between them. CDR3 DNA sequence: TGTGCCACCAGCTCGGTCTTCAGCTCTGGGGCCAACGTCCTGACTTTC. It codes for CATSSVFSSGANVLTF. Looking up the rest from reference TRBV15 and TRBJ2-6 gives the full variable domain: DAMVIQNPRYQVTQFGKPVTLSCSQTLNHNVMYWYQQKSSQAPKLLFHYYDKDFNNEADTPDNFQSRRPNTSFCFLDIRSPGLGDTAMYLCATSSVFSSGANVLTFGAGSRLTVL.

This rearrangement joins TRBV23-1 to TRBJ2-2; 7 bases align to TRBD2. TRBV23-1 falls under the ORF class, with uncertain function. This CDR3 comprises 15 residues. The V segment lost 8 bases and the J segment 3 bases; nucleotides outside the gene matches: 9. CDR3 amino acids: CASRWGGLHTGELFF. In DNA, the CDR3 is TGCGCCAGCCGTTGGGGGGGACTTCACACCGGGGAGCTGTTTTTT.

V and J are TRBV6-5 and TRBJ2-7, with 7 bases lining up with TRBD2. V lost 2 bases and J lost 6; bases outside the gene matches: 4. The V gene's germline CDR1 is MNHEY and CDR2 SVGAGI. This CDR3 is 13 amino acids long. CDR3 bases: TGTGCCAGCAGTTACAGGGAGGGACTCGAGCAGTACTTC. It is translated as CASSYREGLEQYF.

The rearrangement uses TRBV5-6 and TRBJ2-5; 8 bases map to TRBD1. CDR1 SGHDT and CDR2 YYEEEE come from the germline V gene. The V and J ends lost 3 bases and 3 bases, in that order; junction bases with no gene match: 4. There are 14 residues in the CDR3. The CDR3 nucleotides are TGTGCCAGCAGCTATACAGGGGGTGAAGAGACCCAGTACTTC. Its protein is CASSYTGGEETQYF.

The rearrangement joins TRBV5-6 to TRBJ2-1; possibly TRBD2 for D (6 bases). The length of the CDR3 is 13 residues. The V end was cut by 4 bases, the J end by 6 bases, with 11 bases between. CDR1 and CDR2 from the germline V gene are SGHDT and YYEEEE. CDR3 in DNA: TGTGCCAGCAGCCGGGACTTCTCCAATGAGCAGTTCTTC. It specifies CASSRDFSNEQFF.

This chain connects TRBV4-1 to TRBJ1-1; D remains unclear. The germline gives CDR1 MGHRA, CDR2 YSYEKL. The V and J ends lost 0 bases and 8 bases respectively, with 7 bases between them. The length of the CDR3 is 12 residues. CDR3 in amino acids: CASSQDNSEAFF. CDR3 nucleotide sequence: TGCGCCAGCAGCCAAGATAACAGCGAAGCTTTCTTT.

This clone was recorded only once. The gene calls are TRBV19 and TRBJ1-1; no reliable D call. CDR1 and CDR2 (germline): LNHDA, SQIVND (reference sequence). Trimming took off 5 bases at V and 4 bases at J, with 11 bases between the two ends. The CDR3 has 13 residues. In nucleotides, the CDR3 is TGTGCCAGTAGTCCCCCATCGAGCACTGAAGCTTTCTTT. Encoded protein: CASSPPSSTEAFF.

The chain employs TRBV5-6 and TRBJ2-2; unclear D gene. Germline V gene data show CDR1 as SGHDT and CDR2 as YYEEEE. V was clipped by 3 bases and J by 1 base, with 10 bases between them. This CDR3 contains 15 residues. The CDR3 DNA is TGTGCCAGCAGCTACGCAGGCGGGAACACCGGGGAGCTGTTTTTT. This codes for CASSYAGGNTGELFF.

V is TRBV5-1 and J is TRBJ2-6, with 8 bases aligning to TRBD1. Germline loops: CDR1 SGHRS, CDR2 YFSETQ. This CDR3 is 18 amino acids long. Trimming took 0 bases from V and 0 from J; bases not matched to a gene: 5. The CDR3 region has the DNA TGCGCCAGCAGCTTGGAGGCAGGGGGCAACTCTGGGGCCAACGTCCTGACTTTC. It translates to CASSLEAGGNSGANVLTF.